This T cell receptor beta chain was sequenced in a study of T cell responses to AZD1222 COVID-19 vaccine. Germline-derived CDR1 and CDR2 are MDHEN and SYDVKM. V lost 6 bases, J lost 6 bases, and 10 bases stayed unmatched. This CDR3 region has 14 residues. The analysis combined second doses at about 4 or about 12 weeks. Sequenced by immunoSEQ multiplex PCR; TCRdb stores in-frame clones only, minus some. The sample lists over 100,000 clones; around 87% were seen once. This sequence joins TRBV28 and TRBJ2-7, with TRBD1 matching 8 bases. The sample here was peripheral blood, taken 28 days after the second AZD1222 dose. The sequence was obtained from an adult who received the AZD1222 COVID-19 vaccine. CDR3 region: CASSPTGVLVEQYF. DNA for the CDR3: TGTGCCAGCAGCCCGACAGGGGTCCTGGTCGAGCAGTACTTC.